This T cell receptor (beta chain) is drawn from a study of shared clonotypes between healthy human individuals. Concerning this clone: Other nucleotide sequences from this sample produce the same CDR3.

Naive CD8 cells, CD45RO-negative and positively selected for CCR7, excluded terminally differentiated effector memory CD45RA+ cells. Sequencing used immunoSEQ multiplex PCR; TCRdb keeps in-frame clones, though not all of them. The sample lists roughly 810,000 clones; approximately 97% were seen once. Trimming removed 10 bases at V and 0 bases at J, with 4 bases between. Germline V gene data show CDR1 as SNHLY and CDR2 as FYNNEI. This CDR3 comprises 11 residues. The receptor was isolated from a man aged 25-40 years in good health. Sample: naive CD8+ T cells sorted from blood. This rearrangement joins TRBV2 to TRBJ2-4; D unresolved. The CDR3 nucleotides are TGTGCCACTATAGCCAAAAACATTCAGTACTTC. Amino acids: CATIAKNIQYF.